The 13 T cell receptor beta chains below come from one sample, sequenced in a study of T-cell reconstitution after alpha-beta-depleted transplantation in children. Unique molecular identifiers were incorporated into the prepared TCRbeta library. TCRdb redid the calling of the PCR reads with MiXCR, one entry per CDR3 protein. Among a few hundred thousand distinct CDR3 sequences listed, about 7% were seen once. The sample was PBMCs, taken before TCRalphabeta/CD19-depleted stem cell transplant. These receptor sequences come from a boy younger than 10 with acute lymphoblastic leukemia, due to receive a stem cell transplant.

The genes are TRBV27 and TRBJ2-3; D ambiguous. V was clipped by 5 bases and J by 2 bases, with 11 bases between them. CDR1 MNHEY and CDR2 SMNVEV come from the germline V gene (reference sequence). The CDR3 spans 14 residues. The CDR3 DNA reads as TGTGCCAGCAGTCCTCCGACACTCACAGATACGCAGTATTTT. Protein product: CASSPPTLTDTQYF.

This clonotype appeared many times. The chain uses TRBV12-3 or TRBV12-4 and TRBJ2-4; D is unclear. V lost 6 bases and J lost 0, with 9 bases in between. CDR3 length: 14 residues. The CDR3 here is CASRAQLAKNIQYF. In nucleotides, the CDR3 is TGTGCCAGCAGGGCCCAACTAGCCAAAAACATTCAGTACTTC.

This clonotype appeared a few times. This chain connects TRBV10-3 to TRBJ1-3, with D perhaps matching TRBD1 (5 bases). The CDR3 length is 15 residues. Trimming took off 7 bases at V and 0 bases at J, with 13 bases between the two ends. Germline lookup yields CDR1 ENHRY and CDR2 SYGVKD. The CDR3 bases are TGTGCCATCATGCGACGGGGACTCTCTGGAAACACCATATATTTT. This translates into CAIMRRGLSGNTIYF.

This rearrangement joins TRBV6-5 to TRBJ2-1; 7 positions agree with TRBD2. Germline CDR1 is MNHEY and CDR2 is SVGAGI. The CDR3 extends over 15 amino acids. J lost 7 bases, V lost 2 bases, and 8 bases had no gene match. The CDR3 here is CASSYVAGELNEQFF. In DNA form, the CDR3 reads TGTGCCAGCAGTTACGTGGCGGGAGAGTTAAATGAGCAGTTCTTC.

The chain employs TRBV10-3 and TRBJ2-2; perhaps TRBD1 as D (6 bases). CDR3 length: 12 residues. Trimming removed 8 bases at V and 5 bases at J, with 9 bases between. Looked up from germline, CDR1 is ENHRY and CDR2 is SYGVKD. The DNA for the CDR3 is TGTGCCATCGAGGACAGAACCGGGGAGCTGTTTTTT. Translating gives CAIEDRTGELFF.

This clonotype was counted only a few times. The chain joins TRBV13 to TRBJ2-5; 10 bases agree with TRBD1. Looked up from germline, CDR1 is PRHDT and CDR2 is FYEKMQ (reference sequence). The length of the CDR3 is 14 residues. The J segment lost 4 bases and the V segment lost 8 bases, leaving 7 bases of the junction unmatched. The DNA for the CDR3 is TGTGCCAGCGGCCCCGGGACAGGGGTAGAGACCCAGTACTTC. Its protein product is CASGPGTGVETQYF.

This clonotype has at least ten counts. The genes are TRBV3-1 and TRBJ2-5; no definite D call. Germline assignment: CDR1 LGHDT and CDR2 YNNKEL (reference sequence). Trimming took off 4 bases at V and 0 bases at J, with 21 bases between the two ends. CDR3 length equals 18 residues. Here the CDR3 reads CASSLQRAGPPYQETQYF. DNA of the CDR3: TGTGCCAGCAGCCTCCAAAGGGCCGGGCCTCCATACCAAGAGACCCAGTACTTC.

Many counts were recorded for this clonotype. The chain employs TRBV6-2 or TRBV6-3 and TRBJ2-7, with D perhaps given as TRBD1 or TRBD2 (5 bases each). From germline, CDR1 is MNHEY and CDR2 SVGEGT. V lost 8 bases to trimming and J lost 7 bases, with 15 bases between them. There are 12 residues in the CDR3. CDR3 nucleotide sequence: TGTGCCAGCTGTGGGGCGCCGGGGGAGCAGTACTTC. Its translation is CASCGAPGEQYF.

The table lists this clonotype with many counts. The genes are TRBV27 and TRBJ2-7; maybe TRBD2 (6 bases). V was trimmed by 9 bases and J by 4 bases, leaving 10 bases between them. Germline CDR1 is MNHEY and CDR2 is SMNVEV (reference sequence). CDR3 length: 11 amino acids. Here the CDR3 reads CASRRGYEQYF. As DNA, the CDR3 is TGTGCCAGTAGGAGGGGTTACGAGCAGTACTTC.

This clonotype was detected ten times or more. The chain joins TRBV2 to TRBJ1-3; perhaps TRBD1 as D (6 bases). V shed 8 bases and J shed 0 bases, with 14 bases lying between them. Germline CDR1 is SNHLY and CDR2 is FYNNEI. The CDR3 loop spans 15 amino acids. As DNA, the CDR3 is TGTGCCAGCCTCTATCAGGGGAGCTCTGGAAACACCATATATTTT. Its protein is CASLYQGSSGNTIYF.

V usage is TRBV20-1 and J usage is TRBJ1-1; no reliable D call. V dropped 2 bases and J dropped 4 bases, with 8 bases sitting between them. Germline CDR1 and CDR2: DFQATT and SNEGSKA (reference sequence). This CDR3 region has 12 residues. The DNA of the CDR3 is TGCAGTGCTAGAAGGATGGGCACTGAAGCTTTCTTT. This gives the protein CSARRMGTEAFF.

This clonotype has at least ten counts. The chain carries TRBV13 and TRBJ2-7; maybe TRBD1 (6 bases). Germline loops: CDR1 PRHDT, CDR2 FYEKMQ (reference sequence). Between the trimmed V and J ends, which lost 5 bases and 3 bases, there was a span of 14 bases. The CDR3 runs 14 residues. The CDR3 loop reads CASSRGEQGYEQYF. The CDR3 DNA reads as TGTGCCAGCAGCCGCGGAGAACAGGGCTACGAGCAGTACTTC.

The genes are TRBV14 and TRBJ1-1, with D unresolved. CDR1 and CDR2 from the germline V gene are SGHDN and FVKESK. CDR3 length: 14 residues. V lost 1 base and J 1 base, leaving 7 bases between the germline ends. CDR3: CASSQGMGNTEAFF. The DNA for the CDR3 is TGTGCCAGCAGCCAAGGGATGGGGAACACTGAAGCTTTCTTT.